The 10 T cell receptor beta chains in this list originate from one sample, sequenced in a study of cytomegalovirus exposure and HLA in healthy donors. Primers included in the PCR were 60 Vbeta and 13 Jbeta primers. Data came from immunoSEQ multiplex PCR; TCRdb stores just in-frame clones and leaves some out. The table includes about 86,000 clones, around three quarters detected once. Sequenced sample: PBMCs. The source is a man in his 60s in good health and CMV-seronegative.

This clone turned up a few times. The chain couples TRBV2 to TRBJ1-1, with D possibly matching TRBD1 (5 bases). CDR1 and CDR2 from the germline V gene are SNHLY and FYNNEI. Trimming pared 9 bases from V and 1 base from J, leaving 12 bases between. The length of the CDR3 is 13 residues. CDR3 DNA: TGTGCCAGATGGGAACAGGCGAACACTGAAGCTTTCTTT. Amino acid sequence: CARWEQANTEAFF.

The table lists this clone with a few counts. The rearrangement uses TRBV6-5 and TRBJ2-7, with 11 bases matching TRBD1. CDR3 length: 13 amino acids. CDR1 MNHEY and CDR2 SVGAGI come from the germline V gene. V lost 5 bases and J lost 6; bases outside the gene matches: 3. The CDR3 sequence is CASSGQGASEQYF. Here the CDR3 DNA reads TGTGCCAGCAGTGGACAGGGGGCGAGCGAGCAGTACTTC.

The chain uses TRBV19 and TRBJ2-5, with 7 bases aligning to TRBD2. Per germline, CDR1 LNHDA and CDR2 SQIVND (reference sequence). The CDR3 is made up of 14 amino acids. V gave up 5 bases and J gave up 4 bases; unmatched junction bases: 7. The CDR3 nucleotides are TGTGCCAGTAGTTCCAGACTAGCCCCAGAGACCCAGTACTTC. It yields the protein CASSSRLAPETQYF.

The gene calls are TRBV11-2 and TRBJ2-3; D unresolved. CDR1 is SGHAT, CDR2 FQNNGV, per germline. V was cut by 4 bases and J by 5 bases, with 7 bases left in between. This CDR3 comprises 12 residues. The DNA for the CDR3 is TGTGCCAGCAGCTCCGCCGGAGATACGCAGTATTTT. This sequence encodes CASSSAGDTQYF.

The genes are TRBV5-1 and TRBJ2-3; D ambiguous. The CDR3 is 13 amino acids. With 4 bases removed from V and 0 bases from J, the gap between germline ends came to 6 bases. Germline CDR1 is SGHRS and CDR2 is YFSETQ. CDR3 sequence: CASSPFSTDTQYF. CDR3 DNA: TGCGCCAGCAGCCCCTTTAGCACAGATACGCAGTATTTT.

The chain employs TRBV5-1 and TRBJ2-3; 7 bases map to TRBD2. Germline CDR1 is SGHRS and CDR2 is YFSETQ. The CDR3 is 13 residues long. The junction had 4 bases not matched to a gene; V was cut back by 6 bases and J by 3 bases. This CDR3 reads CASMSGGTDTQYF. For the CDR3, the DNA is TGCGCCAGCATGTCGGGAGGAACAGATACGCAGTATTTT.

The V gene is TRBV6-1, the J gene TRBJ1-1; tentatively, D is TRBD1 (5 bases). The CDR3 is made up of 15 amino acids. V was trimmed by 1 base and J by 4 bases, leaving 13 bases between them. CDR1 MNHNS and CDR2 SASEGT come from the germline V gene. CDR3 DNA: TGTGCCAGCAGTGAAGTGTTCGGGGGGAGCACTGAAGCTTTCTTT. Amino acids: CASSEVFGGSTEAFF.

J is TRBJ2-7 and V is TRBV6-1; D perhaps matches TRBD2 (6 bases). In germline, CDR1 is MNHNS, CDR2 SASEGT. The length of the CDR3 is 15 residues. Trimming shortened V by 1 base and J by 2 bases, and 12 bases separated the two germline ends. The CDR3 reads CASSEVASVTYEQYF. The DNA for the CDR3 is TGTGCCAGCAGTGAAGTCGCTAGCGTTACCTACGAGCAGTACTTC.

This chain joins TRBV14 and TRBJ2-6, with D tentatively TRBD1 (5 bases). The V gene's germline CDR1 is SGHDN and CDR2 FVKESK. The V gene lost 5 bases and the J gene lost 0 bases, with 14 bases spanning the gap. This CDR3 region has 17 residues. The CDR3 sequence: CASSADSYYSGANVLTF. CDR3 DNA: TGTGCCAGCAGCGCCGACAGCTACTACTCTGGGGCCAACGTCCTGACTTTC.

This clone was recorded a few times. The chain employs TRBV7-6 and TRBJ2-1, with TRBD2 as a possible D gene (5 bases). From germline, CDR1 is SGHVS and CDR2 FNYEAQ. Trimming took 1 base from V and 0 from J, leaving 7 bases between them. This CDR3 comprises 15 residues. The CDR3 DNA reads as TGTGCCAGCAGCTTAGGAACTAGCTCCTACAATGAGCAGTTCTTC. This translates into CASSLGTSSYNEQFF.